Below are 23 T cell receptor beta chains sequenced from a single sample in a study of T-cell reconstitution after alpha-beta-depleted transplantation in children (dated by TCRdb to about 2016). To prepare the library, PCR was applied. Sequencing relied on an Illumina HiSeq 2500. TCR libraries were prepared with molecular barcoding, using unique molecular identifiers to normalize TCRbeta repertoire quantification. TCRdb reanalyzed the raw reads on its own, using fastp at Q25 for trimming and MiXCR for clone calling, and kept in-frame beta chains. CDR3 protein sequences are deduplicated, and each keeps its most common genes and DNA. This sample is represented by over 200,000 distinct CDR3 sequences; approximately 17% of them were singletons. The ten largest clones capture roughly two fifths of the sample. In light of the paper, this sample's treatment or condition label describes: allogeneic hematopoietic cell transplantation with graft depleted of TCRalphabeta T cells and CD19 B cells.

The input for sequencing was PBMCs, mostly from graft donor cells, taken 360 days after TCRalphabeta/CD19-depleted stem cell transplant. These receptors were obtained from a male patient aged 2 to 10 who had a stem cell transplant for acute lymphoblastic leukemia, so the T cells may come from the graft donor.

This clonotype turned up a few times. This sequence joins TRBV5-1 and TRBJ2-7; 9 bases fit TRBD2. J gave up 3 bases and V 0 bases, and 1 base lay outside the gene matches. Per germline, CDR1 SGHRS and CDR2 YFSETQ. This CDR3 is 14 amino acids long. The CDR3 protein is CASSLELAGYEQYF. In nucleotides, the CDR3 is TGCGCCAGCAGCTTGGAACTAGCGGGCTACGAGCAGTACTTC.

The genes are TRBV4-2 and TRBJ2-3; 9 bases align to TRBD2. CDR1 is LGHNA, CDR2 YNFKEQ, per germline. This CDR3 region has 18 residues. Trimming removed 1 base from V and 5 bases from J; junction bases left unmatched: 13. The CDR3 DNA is TGTGCCAGCAGCCAAGCGTCTCTAGCGGGGCGGCGGGTAGATACGCAGTATTTT. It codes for CASSQASLAGRRVDTQYF.

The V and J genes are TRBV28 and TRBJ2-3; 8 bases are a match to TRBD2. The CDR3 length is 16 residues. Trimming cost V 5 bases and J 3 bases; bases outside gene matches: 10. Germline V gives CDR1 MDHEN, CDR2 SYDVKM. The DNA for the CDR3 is TGTGCCAGCAGTCTAATAGCGGGGTATAGTACAGATACGCAGTATTTT. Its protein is CASSLIAGYSTDTQYF.

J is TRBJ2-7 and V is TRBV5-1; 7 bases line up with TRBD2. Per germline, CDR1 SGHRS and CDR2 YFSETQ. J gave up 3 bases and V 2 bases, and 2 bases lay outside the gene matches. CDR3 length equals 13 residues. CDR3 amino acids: CASSFGLGYEQYF. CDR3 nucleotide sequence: TGCGCCAGCAGCTTTGGACTAGGCTACGAGCAGTACTTC.

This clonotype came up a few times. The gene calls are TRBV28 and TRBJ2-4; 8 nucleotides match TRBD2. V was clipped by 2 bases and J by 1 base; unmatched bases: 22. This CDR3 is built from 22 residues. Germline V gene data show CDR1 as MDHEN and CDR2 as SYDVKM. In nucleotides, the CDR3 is TGTGCCAGCAGTTTAGGTGTTCGGAGACTAGCGAAGGGGAGTGATGCCAAAAACATTCAGTACTTC. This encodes CASSLGVRRLAKGSDAKNIQYF.

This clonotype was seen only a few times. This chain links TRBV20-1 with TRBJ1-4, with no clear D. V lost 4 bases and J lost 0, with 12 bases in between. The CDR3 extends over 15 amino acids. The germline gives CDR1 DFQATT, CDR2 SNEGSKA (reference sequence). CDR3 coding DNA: TGCAGTGCTAAAACTCAGCTGACAACTAATGAAAAACTGTTTTTT. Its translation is CSAKTQLTTNEKLFF.

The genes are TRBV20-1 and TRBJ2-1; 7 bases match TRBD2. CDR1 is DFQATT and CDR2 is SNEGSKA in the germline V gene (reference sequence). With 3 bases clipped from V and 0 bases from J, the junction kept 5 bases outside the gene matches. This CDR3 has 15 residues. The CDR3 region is CSARMGGSSYNEQFF. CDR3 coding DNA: TGCAGTGCTAGGATGGGCGGGAGCTCCTACAATGAGCAGTTCTTC.

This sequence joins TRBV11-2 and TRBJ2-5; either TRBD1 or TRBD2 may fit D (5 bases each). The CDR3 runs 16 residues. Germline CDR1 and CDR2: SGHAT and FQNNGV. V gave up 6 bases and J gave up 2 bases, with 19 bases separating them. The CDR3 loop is CASSPAPGKGQETQYF. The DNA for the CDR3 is TGTGCCAGCAGTCCCGCCCCCGGGAAGGGGCAAGAGACCCAGTACTTC.

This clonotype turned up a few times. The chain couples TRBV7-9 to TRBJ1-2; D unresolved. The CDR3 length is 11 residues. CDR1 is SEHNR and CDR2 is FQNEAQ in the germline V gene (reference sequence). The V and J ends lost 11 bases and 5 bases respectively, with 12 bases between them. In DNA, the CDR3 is TGTGCCCTCACAACACTGTATGGCTACACCTTC. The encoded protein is CALTTLYGYTF.

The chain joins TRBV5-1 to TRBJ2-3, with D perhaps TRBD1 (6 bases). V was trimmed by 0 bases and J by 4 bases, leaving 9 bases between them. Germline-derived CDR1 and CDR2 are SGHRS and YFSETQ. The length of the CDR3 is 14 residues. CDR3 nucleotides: TGCGCCAGCAGCTTGGGGGGGCGGCCAGATACGCAGTATTTT. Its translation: CASSLGGRPDTQYF.

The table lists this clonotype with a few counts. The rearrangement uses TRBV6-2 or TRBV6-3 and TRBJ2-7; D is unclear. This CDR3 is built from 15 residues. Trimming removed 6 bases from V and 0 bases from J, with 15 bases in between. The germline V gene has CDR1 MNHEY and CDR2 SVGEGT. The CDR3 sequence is CASRLRSYTSYEQYF. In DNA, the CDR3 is TGTGCCAGCAGACTACGGTCTTATACCTCCTACGAGCAGTACTTC.

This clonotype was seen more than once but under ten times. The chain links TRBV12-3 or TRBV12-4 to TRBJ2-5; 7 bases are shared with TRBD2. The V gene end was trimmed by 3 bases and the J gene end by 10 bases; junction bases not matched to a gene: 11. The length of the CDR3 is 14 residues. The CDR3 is CASSLGGLDRGQYF. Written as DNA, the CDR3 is TGTGCCAGCAGTTTGGGGGGGTTGGATAGAGGCCAGTACTTC.

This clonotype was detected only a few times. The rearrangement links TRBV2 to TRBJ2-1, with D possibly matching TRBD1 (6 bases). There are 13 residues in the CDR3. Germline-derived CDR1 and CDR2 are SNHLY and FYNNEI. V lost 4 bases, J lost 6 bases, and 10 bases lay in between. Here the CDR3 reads CASSGQGSNEQFF. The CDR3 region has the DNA TGTGCCAGCAGTGGTCAGGGGAGCAATGAGCAGTTCTTC.

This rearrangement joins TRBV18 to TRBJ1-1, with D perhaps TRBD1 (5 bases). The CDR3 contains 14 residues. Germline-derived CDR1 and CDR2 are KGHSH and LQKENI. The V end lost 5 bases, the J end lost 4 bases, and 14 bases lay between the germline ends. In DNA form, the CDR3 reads TGTGCCAGCTCATCATCTTCAGGGCCCACTGAAGCTTTCTTT. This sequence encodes CASSSSSGPTEAFF. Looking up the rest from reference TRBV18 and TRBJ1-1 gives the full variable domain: NAGVMQNPRHLVRRRGQEARLRCSPMKGHSHVYWYRQLPEEGLKFMVYLQKENIIDESGMPKERFSAEFPKEGPSILRIQQVVRGDSAAYFCASSSSSGPTEAFFGQGTRLTVV.

The CDR3 sequence: CASMGGLAGGPQETQYF. CDR3 coding DNA: TGTGCCAGCATGGGGGGACTAGCGGGGGGACCCCAAGAGACCCAGTACTTC. The chain recombines TRBV2 with TRBJ2-5, with 15 bases that match TRBD2. The CDR3 extends over 17 amino acids. Germline lookup yields CDR1 SNHLY and CDR2 FYNNEI. J was trimmed by 1 base and V by 7 bases; bases with no gene match: 7.

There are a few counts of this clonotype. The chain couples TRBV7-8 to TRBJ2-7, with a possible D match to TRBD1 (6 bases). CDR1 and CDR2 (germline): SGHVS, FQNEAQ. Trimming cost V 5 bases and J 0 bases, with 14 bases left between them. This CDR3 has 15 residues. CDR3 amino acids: CASSLTDRDSYEQYF. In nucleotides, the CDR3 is TGTGCCAGCAGCCTCACGGACAGAGACTCCTACGAGCAGTACTTC.

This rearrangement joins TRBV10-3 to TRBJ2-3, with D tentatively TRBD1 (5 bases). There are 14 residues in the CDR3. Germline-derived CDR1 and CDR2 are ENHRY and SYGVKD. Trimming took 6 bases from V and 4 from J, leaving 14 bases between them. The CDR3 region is CAISLGVGPDTQYF. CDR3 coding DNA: TGTGCCATCAGCTTAGGGGTGGGGCCAGATACGCAGTATTTT.

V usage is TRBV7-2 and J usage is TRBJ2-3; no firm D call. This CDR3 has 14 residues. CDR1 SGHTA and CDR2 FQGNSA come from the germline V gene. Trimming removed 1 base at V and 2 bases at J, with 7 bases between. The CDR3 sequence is CASSLVRNTDTQYF. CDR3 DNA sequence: TGTGCCAGCAGCTTAGTCAGGAACACAGATACGCAGTATTTT. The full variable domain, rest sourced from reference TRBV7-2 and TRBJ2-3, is GAGVSQSPSNKVTEKGKDVELRCDPISGHTALYWYRQSLGQGLEFLIYFQGNSAPDKSGLPSDRFSAERTGGSVSTLTIQRTQQEDSAVYLCASSLVRNTDTQYFGPGTRLTVL.

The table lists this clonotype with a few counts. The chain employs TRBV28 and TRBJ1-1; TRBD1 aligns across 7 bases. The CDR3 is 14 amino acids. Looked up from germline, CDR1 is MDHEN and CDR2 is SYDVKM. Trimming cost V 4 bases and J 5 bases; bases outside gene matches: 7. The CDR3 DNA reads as TGTGCCAGCAGTTCCCCGGGACAGAATACTGAAGCTTTCTTT. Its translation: CASSSPGQNTEAFF.

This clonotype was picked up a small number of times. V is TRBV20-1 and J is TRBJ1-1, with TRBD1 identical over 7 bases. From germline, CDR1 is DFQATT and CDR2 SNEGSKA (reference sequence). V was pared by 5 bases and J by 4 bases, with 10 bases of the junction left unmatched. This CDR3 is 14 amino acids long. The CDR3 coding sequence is TGCAGTGCTGCCCAGACAGGGCCACCCACTGAAGCTTTCTTT. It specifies CSAAQTGPPTEAFF.

CDR3 coding DNA: TGCGCCAGCAGCCCCGGACAGGGATACGAGACCCAGTACTTC. Translation: CASSPGQGYETQYF. J is TRBJ2-5 and V is TRBV5-1, with 8 bases matching TRBD1. Trimming removed 4 bases from V and 5 bases from J; junction bases left unmatched: 7. The length of the CDR3 is 14 residues. From germline, CDR1 is SGHRS and CDR2 YFSETQ. Full variable domain (outside the CDR3, taken from reference TRBV5-1 and TRBJ2-5): KAGVTQTPRYLIKTRGQQVTLSCSPISGHRSVSWYQQTPGQGLQFLFEYFSETQRNKGNFPGRFSGRQFSNSRSEMNVSTLELGDSALYLCASSPGQGYETQYFGPGTRLLVL.

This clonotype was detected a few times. The CDR3: CASSLVGGGYSYEQYF. CDR3 DNA sequence: TGTGCCAGCAGCTTAGTAGGGGGGGGATACTCCTACGAGCAGTACTTC. The V gene is TRBV7-2, the J gene TRBJ2-7; weak D call: TRBD2 (7 bases). Germline values: CDR1 SGHTA, CDR2 FQGNSA. The CDR3 sequence is 16 residues long. Trimming left V 1 base short and J 0 bases short, with 13 bases between.

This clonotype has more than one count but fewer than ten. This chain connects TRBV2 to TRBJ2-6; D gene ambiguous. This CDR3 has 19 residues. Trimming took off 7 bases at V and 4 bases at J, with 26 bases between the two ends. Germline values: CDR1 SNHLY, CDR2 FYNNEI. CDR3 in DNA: TGTGCCAGCACGGACCACGGCGTCACCACGGGTTCCGGGGCCAACGTCCTGACTTTC. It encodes CASTDHGVTTGSGANVLTF.